This passage covers 8 T cell receptor beta chains from one sample sequenced in a study of T-cell reconstitution after alpha-beta-depleted transplantation in children (TCRdb year 2016). Receptors were amplified or captured by PCR. TCRdb records Illumina HiSeq 2500 as the sequencer. TCR library preparation used molecular barcoding, with unique molecular identifiers applied to normalize quantification of the TCRbeta repertoire. Through fastp at Q25 and MiXCR, TCRdb rebuilt clones from the public reads, retaining in-frame beta chains. Every entry covers one CDR3 protein and lists the most common genes and DNA from its rows. The sample table contains just over 950,000 distinct CDR3 sequences; only one count was recorded for 25% to 30% of them. Of the sample, around 30% is held by the ten largest clones. This sample's treatment or condition label indicates: allogeneic hematopoietic cell transplantation with graft depleted of TCRalphabeta T cells and CD19 B cells.

The specimen was PBMCs, mostly from graft donor cells, collected 360 days after TCRalphabeta/CD19-depleted stem cell transplant. The origin of the receptors is a boy younger than two who had a stem cell transplant for SCID, so the T cells may come from the graft donor.

V is TRBV4-2 and J is TRBJ2-3, with 8 bases fitting TRBD2. The germline V gene encodes CDR1 LGHNA and CDR2 YNFKEQ. V dropped 0 bases and J dropped 1; count of bases not matched to a gene: 9. CDR3 length: 18 residues. CDR3 residues: CASSQDLGSGGGTDTQYF. The CDR3 DNA follows: TGTGCCAGCAGCCAAGATTTGGGGAGCGGGGGTGGCACAGATACGCAGTATTTT.

The chain combines TRBV20-1 with TRBJ1-2; possibly TRBD1 for D (5 bases). There are 12 residues in the CDR3. Trimming took 3 bases from V and 4 from J, leaving 9 bases between them. Per the germline V gene, CDR1 is DFQATT and CDR2 is SNEGSKA (reference sequence). CDR3 DNA: TGCAGTGCTAGGGGACTCATCTATGGCTACACCTTC. This encodes CSARGLIYGYTF.

The chain recombines TRBV20-1 with TRBJ2-2; possible D gene TRBD2, 5 bases. The V end was cut by 2 bases, the J end by 4 bases, with 14 bases between. The CDR3 loop spans 15 amino acids. Germline lookup yields CDR1 DFQATT and CDR2 SNEGSKA (reference sequence). The CDR3 sequence: CSARNWRHPTGELFF. As DNA, the CDR3 is TGCAGTGCTAGAAATTGGAGGCATCCCACCGGGGAGCTGTTTTTT.

Only a few counts were recorded for this clonotype. V usage is TRBV5-1 and J usage is TRBJ2-1, with TRBD2 matching over 7 bases. CDR3 length: 17 amino acids. Germline CDR1 and CDR2: SGHRS and YFSETQ. The J segment lost 0 bases and the V segment lost 0 bases, leaving 6 bases of the junction unmatched. CDR3 protein: CASSLGDYPSSYNEQFF. CDR3 in DNA: TGCGCCAGCAGCTTGGGGGACTACCCGAGCTCCTACAATGAGCAGTTCTTC.

V is TRBV2 and J is TRBJ1-2, with D unclear. Deletions cut 5 bases from V and 4 bases from J, with 8 bases between. This CDR3 region has 12 residues. Per germline, CDR1 SNHLY and CDR2 FYNNEI. CDR3 nucleotide sequence: TGTGCCAGCAGTTTAGAGATCTATGGCTACACCTTC. Protein: CASSLEIYGYTF.

The chain couples TRBV3-1 to TRBJ2-7, with 10 positions matching TRBD1. Unmatched junction bases numbered 3, after V lost 2 bases and J lost 2 bases. Germline lookup yields CDR1 LGHDT and CDR2 YNNKEL (reference sequence). The CDR3 is 15 amino acids. The CDR3 nucleotides read TGTGCCAGCAGCCAAACGGGACAGGGGACCTACGAGCAGTACTTC. Its translation is CASSQTGQGTYEQYF.

V and J are TRBV5-1 and TRBJ2-2, with 7 bases fitting TRBD2. V lost 4 bases to trimming and J lost 1 base; unmatched junction nucleotides: 4. Per germline, CDR1 SGHRS and CDR2 YFSETQ. The CDR3 is 15 residues long. The DNA of the CDR3 is TGCGCCAGCAGCGCCGGGGGGAGGAACACCGGGGAGCTGTTTTTT. Residues: CASSAGGRNTGELFF.

The rearrangement joins TRBV4-2 to TRBJ1-3, with D uncertain. Germline assignment: CDR1 LGHNA and CDR2 YNFKEQ. The CDR3 is made up of 13 amino acids. V gave up 2 bases and J gave up 1 base, with 3 bases separating them. CDR3 sequence (DNA): TGTGCCAGCAGCCAACCGTCTGGAAACACCATATATTTT. Its translation: CASSQPSGNTIYF.